Each of the 14 T cell receptor beta chains below was sequenced from the same sample in a study of shared clonotypes between healthy human individuals. CD8 cells classed as naive were CD45RO-negative and positively selected for CCR7, excluding terminally differentiated effector memory CD45RA+ cells. The protocol was immunoSEQ multiplex PCR, while the TCRdb copy is restricted to in-frame clones and leaves out a portion. The table shows 750,000 to 1,000,000 clones, with 90% to 95% occurring only once. The sample taken for sequencing was naive CD8+ T cells sorted from blood. The source of these receptors is a man younger than 40 in good health.

The chain couples TRBV28 to TRBJ2-1; D remains unclear. Germline assignment: CDR1 MDHEN and CDR2 SYDVKM. The CDR3 spans 16 residues. Deletions cut 1 base from V and 8 bases from J, with 18 bases between. The CDR3 nucleotides read TGTGCCAGCAGTTTATCAGAACTGCAGGTTGCCTATGAGCAGTTCTTC. As protein: CASSLSELQVAYEQFF. Full variable domain (rest looked up from reference TRBV28 and TRBJ2-1): DVKVTQSSRYLVKRTGEKVFLECVQDMDHENMFWYRQDPGLGLRLIYFSYDVKMKEKGDIPEGYSVSREKKERFSLILESASTNQTSMYLCASSLSELQVAYEQFFGPGTRLTVL.

The gene calls are TRBV5-8 and TRBJ2-7; perhaps TRBD1 as D (6 bases). Germline CDR1 SGHTS, CDR2 YDEGEE. This CDR3 comprises 13 residues. The V end lost 4 bases, the J end lost 2 bases, and 10 bases lay between the germline ends. The CDR3 DNA is TGTGCCAGCAGCCAGGGGCGGGCCTACGAGCAGTACTTC. Translation gives CASSQGRAYEQYF.

J is TRBJ2-1 and V is TRBV10-2; 12 nucleotides align to TRBD2. The V gene's germline CDR1 is WSHSY and CDR2 SAAADI. Unmatched junction bases numbered 11, after V lost 4 bases and J lost 7 bases. The CDR3 spans 17 residues. The CDR3 nucleotides read TGCGCCAGCAGTGGGGGCAACGGACTAGCGGGACTAAATGAGCAGTTCTTC. It encodes CASSGGNGLAGLNEQFF.

The V gene is TRBV10-3, the J gene TRBJ2-2, with 11 nucleotides matching TRBD2. Germline values: CDR1 ENHRY, CDR2 SYGVKD. The CDR3 length is 15 residues. Trimming took 6 bases from V and 3 from J; bases not matched to a gene: 3. The CDR3 nucleotides are TGTGCCATCAGCGATAGCGGGAGGGACACCGGGGAGCTGTTTTTT. Its translation is CAISDSGRDTGELFF.

The chain links TRBV27 to TRBJ1-2, with D maybe TRBD1 (6 bases). The CDR3 is 14 amino acids. Germline lookup yields CDR1 MNHEY and CDR2 SMNVEV (reference sequence). V shed 3 bases and J shed 4 bases, with 12 bases lying between them. CDR3 loop: CASSFGGAGYGYTF. CDR3 nucleotide sequence: TGTGCCAGCAGTTTCGGGGGGGCAGGCTATGGCTACACCTTC.

The J gene is TRBJ2-5, the V gene TRBV4-2; 7 bases are a match to TRBD1. Germline-derived CDR1 and CDR2 are LGHNA and YNFKEQ. V lost 4 bases to trimming and J lost 4 bases; unmatched junction nucleotides: 3. The CDR3 spans 13 residues. CDR3 sequence (DNA): TGTGCCAGCAGCCCGGGACAGAGAGAGACCCAGTACTTC. Translated: CASSPGQRETQYF.

CDR3 sequence (DNA): TGCAGCGTTGAGGGTGGGACAGGGTACACCGGGGAGCTGTTTTTT. This codes for CSVEGGTGYTGELFF. This chain connects TRBV29-1 to TRBJ2-2, with TRBD1 matching over 9 bases. There are 15 residues in the CDR3. Germline V gene sequence: CDR1 SQVTM, CDR2 ANQGSEA. Trimming removed 3 bases from V and 3 bases from J; junction bases left unmatched: 5.

V is TRBV5-1 and J is TRBJ2-1, with TRBD2 matching over 15 bases. This CDR3 spans 22 amino acids. V dropped 0 bases and J dropped 7; count of bases not matched to a gene: 20. Germline V gene sequence: CDR1 SGHRS, CDR2 YFSETQ. CDR3 loop: CASSLAILDGTSGRTLENEQFF. CDR3 bases: TGCGCCAGCAGCTTGGCCATTTTAGATGGGACTAGCGGGAGGACCCTCGAGAATGAGCAGTTCTTC.

The chain combines TRBV11-2 with TRBJ1-5; D may be TRBD1 (5 bases). Trimming removed 1 base at V and 0 bases at J, with 10 bases between. This CDR3 comprises 16 residues. In germline, CDR1 is SGHAT, CDR2 FQNNGV. DNA of the CDR3: TGTGCCAGCAGCTTAGGATCAGGGTTTAGCAATCAGCCCCAGCATTTT. This gives the protein CASSLGSGFSNQPQHF.

This chain connects TRBV9 to TRBJ2-3; D gene ambiguous. The germline V gene encodes CDR1 SGDLS and CDR2 YYNGEE. Trimming removed 2 bases at V and 2 bases at J, with 9 bases between. The CDR3 contains 14 residues. CDR3 in DNA: TGTGCCAGCAGCGTTGACCCCGCCACAGATACGCAGTATTTT. Translated, it gives CASSVDPATDTQYF.

Here the CDR3 DNA reads TGTGCCAGCAGCCCGGGTGGGGGGATAATCAATCCCCAGCATTTT. Its translation: CASSPGGGIINPQHF. V gene TRBV27 combines with J gene TRBJ1-5, with D maybe TRBD1 (5 bases). V shed 6 bases and J shed 10 bases, with 22 bases lying between them. Germline values: CDR1 MNHEY, CDR2 SMNVEV (reference sequence). The CDR3 consists of 15 residues.

This chain connects TRBV2 to TRBJ2-1; 15 bases line up with TRBD2. After removal of 5 bases from V and 11 bases from J, the junction contained 10 bases not matched to a gene. Germline V gene data show CDR1 as SNHLY and CDR2 as FYNNEI. The CDR3 contains 16 residues. The CDR3 spells CASSRGLAGGPYQQFF. DNA of the CDR3: TGTGCCAGCAGTAGGGGACTAGCGGGAGGCCCATATCAGCAGTTCTTC.

The rearrangement uses TRBV23-1 and TRBJ1-5; no clear D. TRBV23-1 is an open reading frame, and its role is uncertain. The V gene lost 4 bases and the J gene lost 15 bases, with 10 bases spanning the gap. The length of the CDR3 is 10 residues. The CDR3 loop reads CASSRPLSHF. The DNA of the CDR3 is TGCGCCAGCAGTCGACCCCTTTCGCATTTT.

The CDR3 DNA follows: TGTGCCAGCTCCGGGGCTAGCGGGCGGGGGGCCTACAATGAGCAGTTCTTC. Translated: CASSGASGRGAYNEQFF. The V and J genes are TRBV13 and TRBJ2-1; 8 nucleotides match TRBD2. Germline V gives CDR1 PRHDT, CDR2 FYEKMQ (reference sequence). The CDR3 spans 17 residues. V dropped 8 bases and J dropped 2; count of bases not matched to a gene: 14. The full variable domain, its missing parts supplied by reference TRBV13 and TRBJ2-1, is AAGVIQSPRHLIKEKRETATLKCYPIPRHDTVYWYQQGPGQDPQFLISFYEKMQSDKGSIPDRFSAQQFSDYHSELNMSSLELGDSALYFCASSGASGRGAYNEQFFGPGTRLTVL.